What follows describes a single T cell receptor (beta chain). Its antigen is unidentified. CDR1 is MDHEN and CDR2 is SYDVKM in the germline V gene. The length of the CDR3 is 15 residues. V was cut by 2 bases and J by 3 bases, with 11 bases left in between. The method was immunoSEQ multiplex PCR; TCRdb's version includes in-frame clones alone and lacks a portion of them. In the table there are about 76,000 clones, roughly 80% of which are singletons. The sample comes from a study of T cell responses to AZD1222 COVID-19 vaccine. Findings and limits, study-wide: The study reported that nearly half of spike-specific TCRs target unmutated variant regions. No day 14 peak samples; only post-peak repertoires were characterized.

The chain uses TRBV28 and TRBJ1-5; D possibly corresponds to TRBD1 (6 bases). Sequenced material: peripheral blood, taken 28 days after the second dose of the MenACWY control vaccine. This TCR was recovered from an adult who received the MenACWY meningococcal vaccine as a control. CDR3 region: CASSLGGGHNQPQHF. In DNA form, the CDR3 reads TGTGCCAGCAGTTTAGGAGGGGGACACAATCAGCCCCAGCATTTT.